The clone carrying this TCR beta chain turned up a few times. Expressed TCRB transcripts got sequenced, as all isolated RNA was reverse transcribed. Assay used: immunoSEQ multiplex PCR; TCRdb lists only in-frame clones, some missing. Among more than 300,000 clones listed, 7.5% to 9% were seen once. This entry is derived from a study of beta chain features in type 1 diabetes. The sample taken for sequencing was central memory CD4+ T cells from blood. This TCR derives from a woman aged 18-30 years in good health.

DNA for the CDR3: TGTGCCAGCAGCCAGAACGCCCGGACTAGCCGACACACAGATACGCAGTATTTT. Its translation: CASSQNARTSRHTDTQYF. This chain connects TRBV4-2 to TRBJ2-3; TRBD2 aligns across 8 bases. Germline CDR1 and CDR2: LGHNA and YNFKEQ. CDR3 length equals 18 residues. V trimming: 3 bases; J trimming: 2 bases; junction bases outside the gene matches: 13.